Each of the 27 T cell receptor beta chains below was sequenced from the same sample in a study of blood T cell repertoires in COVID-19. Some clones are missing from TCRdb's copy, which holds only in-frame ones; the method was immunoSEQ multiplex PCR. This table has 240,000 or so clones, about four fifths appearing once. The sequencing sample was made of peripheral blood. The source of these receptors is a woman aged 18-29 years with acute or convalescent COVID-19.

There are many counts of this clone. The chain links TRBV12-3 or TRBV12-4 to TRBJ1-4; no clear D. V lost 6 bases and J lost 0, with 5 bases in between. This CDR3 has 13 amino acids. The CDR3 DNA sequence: TGTGCCAGCAGACTTTCAACTAATGAAAAACTGTTTTTT. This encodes CASRLSTNEKLFF.

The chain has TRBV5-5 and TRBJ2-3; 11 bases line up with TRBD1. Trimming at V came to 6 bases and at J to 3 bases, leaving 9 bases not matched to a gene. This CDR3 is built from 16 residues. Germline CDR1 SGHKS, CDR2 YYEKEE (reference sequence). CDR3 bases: TGTGCCAGCATCTTATCCGGGACAGGGGGAACAGATACGCAGTATTTT. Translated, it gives CASILSGTGGTDTQYF.

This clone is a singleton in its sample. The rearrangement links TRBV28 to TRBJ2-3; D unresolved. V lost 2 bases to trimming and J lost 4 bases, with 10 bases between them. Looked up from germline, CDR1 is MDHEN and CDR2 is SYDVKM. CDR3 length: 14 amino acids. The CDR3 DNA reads TGTGCCAGCAGTTTACATAGTAGCCCAGATACGCAGTATTTT. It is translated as CASSLHSSPDTQYF.

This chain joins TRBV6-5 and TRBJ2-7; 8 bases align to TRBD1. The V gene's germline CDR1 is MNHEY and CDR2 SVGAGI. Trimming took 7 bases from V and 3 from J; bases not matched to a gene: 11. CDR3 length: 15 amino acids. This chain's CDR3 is CASIEGGTGRYEQYF. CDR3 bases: TGTGCCAGCATCGAAGGAGGGACAGGCCGCTACGAGCAGTACTTC.

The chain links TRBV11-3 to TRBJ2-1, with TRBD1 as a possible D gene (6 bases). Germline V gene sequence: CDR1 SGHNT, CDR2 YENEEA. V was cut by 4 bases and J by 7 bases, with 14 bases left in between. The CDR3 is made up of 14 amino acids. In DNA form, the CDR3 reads TGTGCCAGCAGCTCCCGGGACAAGTATAATGAGCAGTTCTTC. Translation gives CASSSRDKYNEQFF.

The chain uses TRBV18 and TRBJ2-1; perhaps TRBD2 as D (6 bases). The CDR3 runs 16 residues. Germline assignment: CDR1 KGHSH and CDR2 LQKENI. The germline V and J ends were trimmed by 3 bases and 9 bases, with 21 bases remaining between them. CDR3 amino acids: CASSPVRGTQGGEQFF. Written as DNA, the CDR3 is TGTGCCAGCTCACCGGTTCGCGGGACCCAGGGTGGTGAGCAGTTCTTC.

As DNA, the CDR3 is TGTGCCAGCACGTTACAGACAGGACCCACAGATACGCAGTATTTT. Amino acids: CASTLQTGPTDTQYF. V and J are TRBV28 and TRBJ2-3; D perhaps matches TRBD1 (6 bases). CDR1 is MDHEN, CDR2 SYDVKM, per germline. The CDR3 is 15 residues long. Trimming shortened V by 7 bases and J by 2 bases, and 16 bases separated the two germline ends.

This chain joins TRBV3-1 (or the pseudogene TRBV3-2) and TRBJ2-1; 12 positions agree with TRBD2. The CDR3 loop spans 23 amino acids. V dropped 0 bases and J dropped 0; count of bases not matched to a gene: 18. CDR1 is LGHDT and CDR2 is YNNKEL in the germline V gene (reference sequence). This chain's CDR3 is CASSQEGPPKGLAGRSSYNEQFF. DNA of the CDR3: TGTGCCAGCAGCCAAGAGGGGCCCCCTAAGGGACTAGCGGGCCGGAGCTCCTACAATGAGCAGTTCTTC.

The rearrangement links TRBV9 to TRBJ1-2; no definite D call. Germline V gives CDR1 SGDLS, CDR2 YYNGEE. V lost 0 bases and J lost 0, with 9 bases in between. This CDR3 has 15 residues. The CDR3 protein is CASSVGAAANYGYTF. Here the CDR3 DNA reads TGTGCCAGCAGCGTAGGGGCCGCTGCTAACTATGGCTACACCTTC.

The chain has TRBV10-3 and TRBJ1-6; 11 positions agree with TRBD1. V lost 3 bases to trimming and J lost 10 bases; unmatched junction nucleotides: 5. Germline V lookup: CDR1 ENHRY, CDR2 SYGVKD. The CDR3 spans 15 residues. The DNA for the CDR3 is TGTGCCATCAGTGAAAATGGACAGGGGGCATCACCCCTCCACTTT. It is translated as CAISENGQGASPLHF.

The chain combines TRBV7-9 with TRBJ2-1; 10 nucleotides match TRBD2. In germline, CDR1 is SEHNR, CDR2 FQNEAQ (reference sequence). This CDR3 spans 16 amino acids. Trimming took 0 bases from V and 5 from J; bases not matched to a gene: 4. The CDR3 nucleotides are TGTGCCAGCAGCTTAGCAGCGGGAGGGCCTGACAATGAGCAGTTCTTC. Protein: CASSLAAGGPDNEQFF.

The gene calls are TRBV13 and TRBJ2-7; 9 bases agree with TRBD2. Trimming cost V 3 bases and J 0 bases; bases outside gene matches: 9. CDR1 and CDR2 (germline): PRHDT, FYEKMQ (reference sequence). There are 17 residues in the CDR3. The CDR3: CASSFRLAGSLSYEQYF. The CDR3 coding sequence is TGTGCCAGCAGCTTTAGGCTAGCGGGATCTCTCTCCTACGAGCAGTACTTC.

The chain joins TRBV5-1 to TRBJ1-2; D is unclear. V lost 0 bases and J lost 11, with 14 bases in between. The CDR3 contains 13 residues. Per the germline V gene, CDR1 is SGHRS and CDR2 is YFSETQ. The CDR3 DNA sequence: TGCGCCAGCAGCTTGGATTCGGGGTGGCGGTACACCTTC. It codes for CASSLDSGWRYTF.

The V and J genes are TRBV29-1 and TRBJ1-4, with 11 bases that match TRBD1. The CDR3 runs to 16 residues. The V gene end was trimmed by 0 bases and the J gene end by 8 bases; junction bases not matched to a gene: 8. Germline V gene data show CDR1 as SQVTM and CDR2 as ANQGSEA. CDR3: CSVEDFQGTGGEKLFF. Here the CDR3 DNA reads TGCAGCGTTGAAGATTTCCAAGGGACAGGGGGAGAAAAACTGTTTTTT.

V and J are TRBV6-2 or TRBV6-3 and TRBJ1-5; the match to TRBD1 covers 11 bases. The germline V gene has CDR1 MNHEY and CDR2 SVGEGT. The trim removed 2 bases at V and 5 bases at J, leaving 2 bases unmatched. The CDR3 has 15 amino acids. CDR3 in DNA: TGTGCCAGCAGTTACCGGGACAGGGGGGATCAGCCCCAGCATTTT. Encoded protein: CASSYRDRGDQPQHF.

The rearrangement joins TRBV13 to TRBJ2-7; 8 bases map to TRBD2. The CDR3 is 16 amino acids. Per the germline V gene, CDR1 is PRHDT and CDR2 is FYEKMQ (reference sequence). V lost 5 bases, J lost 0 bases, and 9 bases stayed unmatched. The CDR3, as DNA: TGTGCCAGCAGCCCAACAGTGGCGGGGGGCTCCTACGAGCAGTACTTC. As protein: CASSPTVAGGSYEQYF.

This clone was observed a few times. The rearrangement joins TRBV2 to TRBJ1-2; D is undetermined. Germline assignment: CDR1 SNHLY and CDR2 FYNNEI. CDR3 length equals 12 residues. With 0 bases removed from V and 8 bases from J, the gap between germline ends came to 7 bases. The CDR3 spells CASSEAARGYTF. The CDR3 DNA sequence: TGTGCCAGCAGTGAAGCGGCCAGAGGCTACACCTTC. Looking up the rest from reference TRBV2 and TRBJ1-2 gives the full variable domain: EPEVTQTPSHQVTQMGQEVILRCVPISNHLYFYWYRQILGQKVEFLVSFYNNEISEKSEIFDDQFSVERPDGSNFTLKIRSTKLEDSAMYFCASSEAARGYTFGSGTRLTVV.

Written as DNA, the CDR3 is TGTGCCAGCAATTTTGCGGGCTACGAGCAGTACTTC. As protein: CASNFAGYEQYF. This chain uses TRBV6-5 with TRBJ2-7; TRBD2 might be the D (5 bases). CDR1 and CDR2 (germline): MNHEY, SVGAGI. Trimming removed 7 bases from V and 3 bases from J, with 10 bases in between. The CDR3 loop spans 12 amino acids.

The CDR3 is CASSRDILLSSYNSPLHF. DNA for the CDR3: TGTGCCAGCAGCCGGGACATACTCCTCAGCTCCTATAATTCACCCCTCCACTTT. The chain recombines TRBV28 with TRBJ1-6; a weak D match, TRBD1 (6 bases). The CDR3 extends over 18 amino acids. V lost 6 bases, J lost 0 bases, and 18 bases lay in between. Germline values: CDR1 MDHEN, CDR2 SYDVKM. The variable domain in full, completed from reference TRBV28 and TRBJ1-6, reads DVKVTQSSRYLVKRTGEKVFLECVQDMDHENMFWYRQDPGLGLRLIYFSYDVKMKEKGDIPEGYSVSREKKERFSLILESASTNQTSMYLCASSRDILLSSYNSPLHFGNGTRLTVT.

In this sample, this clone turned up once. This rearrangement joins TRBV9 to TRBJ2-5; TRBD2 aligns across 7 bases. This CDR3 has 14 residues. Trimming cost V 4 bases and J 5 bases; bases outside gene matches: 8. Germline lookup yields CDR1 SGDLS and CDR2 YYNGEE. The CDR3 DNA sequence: TGTGCCAGCAGCCCCGTGGGGGGAGGGGAGACCCAGTACTTC. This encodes CASSPVGGGETQYF.

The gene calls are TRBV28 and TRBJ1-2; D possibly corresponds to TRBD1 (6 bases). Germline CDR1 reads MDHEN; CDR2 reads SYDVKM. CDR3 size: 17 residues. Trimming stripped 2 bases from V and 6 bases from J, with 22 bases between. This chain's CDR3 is CASSLGRRDMSFDGYTF. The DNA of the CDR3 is TGTGCCAGCAGTTTAGGGAGAAGGGACATGTCTTTTGATGGCTACACCTTC.

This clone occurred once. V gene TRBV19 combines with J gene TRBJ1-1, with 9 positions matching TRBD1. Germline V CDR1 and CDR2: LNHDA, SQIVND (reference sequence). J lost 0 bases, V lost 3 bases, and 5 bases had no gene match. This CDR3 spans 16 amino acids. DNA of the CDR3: TGTGCCAGTAGTATCAAGGACAGGGGTTTGAACACTGAAGCTTTCTTT. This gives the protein CASSIKDRGLNTEAFF.

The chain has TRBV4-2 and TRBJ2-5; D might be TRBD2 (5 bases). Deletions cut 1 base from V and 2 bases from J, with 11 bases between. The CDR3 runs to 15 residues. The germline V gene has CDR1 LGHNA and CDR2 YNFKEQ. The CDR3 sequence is CASSQASLAQETQYF. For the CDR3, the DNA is TGTGCCAGCAGCCAAGCTTCGCTAGCACAAGAGACCCAGTACTTC.

In nucleotides, the CDR3 is TGTGCCAGCAGCATGTCAGGACTTCGGAATGAGCAGTTCTTC. Encoded protein: CASSMSGLRNEQFF. The V and J genes are TRBV27 and TRBJ2-1, with D tentatively TRBD2 (5 bases). This CDR3 is 14 amino acids long. The germline CDR1 and CDR2 sequences are MNHEY and SMNVEV (reference sequence). V was clipped by 6 bases and J by 7 bases, with 16 bases between them.

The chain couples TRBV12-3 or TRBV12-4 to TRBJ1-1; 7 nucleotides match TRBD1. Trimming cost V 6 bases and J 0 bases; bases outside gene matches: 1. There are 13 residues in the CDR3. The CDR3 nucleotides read TGTGCCAGCAGACAGGGGTTGAACACTGAAGCTTTCTTT. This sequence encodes CASRQGLNTEAFF.

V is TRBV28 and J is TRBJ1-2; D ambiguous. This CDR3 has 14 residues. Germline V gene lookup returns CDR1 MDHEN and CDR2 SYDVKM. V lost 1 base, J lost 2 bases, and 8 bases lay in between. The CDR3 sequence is CASSLFPRNYGYTF. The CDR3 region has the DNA TGTGCCAGCAGTTTATTTCCCAGAAACTATGGCTACACCTTC.

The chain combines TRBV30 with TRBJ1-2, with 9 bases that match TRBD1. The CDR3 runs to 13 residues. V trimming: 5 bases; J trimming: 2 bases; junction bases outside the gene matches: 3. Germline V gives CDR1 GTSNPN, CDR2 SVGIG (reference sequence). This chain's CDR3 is CAWLGQGNYGYTF. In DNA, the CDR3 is TGTGCCTGGCTAGGACAGGGGAACTATGGCTACACCTTC. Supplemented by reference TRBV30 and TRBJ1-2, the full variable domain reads SQTIHQWPATLVQPVGSPLSLECTVEGTSNPNLYWYRQAAGRGLQLLFYSVGIGQISSEVPQNLSASRPQDRQFILSSKKLLLSDSGFYLCAWLGQGNYGYTFGSGTRLTVV.